This T cell receptor beta chain was profiled in a study of shared clonotypes between healthy human individuals. V gave up 3 bases and J gave up 8 bases, with 19 bases separating them. This CDR3 is 16 amino acids long. In germline, CDR1 is MDHEN, CDR2 SYDVKM. Assay: immunoSEQ multiplex PCR; the TCRdb copy retains only in-frame clones and omits some. This table has hundreds of thousands of clones, roughly 95% appearing once. This clone was counted a single time. Sequencing input: naive CD4+ T cells sorted from blood. Stated subset: CD45RA+ positively selected. This receptor was obtained from a woman aged 25-40 years in good health. The chain links TRBV28 to TRBJ1-4, with D unresolved. The CDR3 DNA reads as TGTGCCAGCAGTTTGGACCTATTAAATCGCGGGGAAAAACTGTTTTTT. This codes for CASSLDLLNRGEKLFF.